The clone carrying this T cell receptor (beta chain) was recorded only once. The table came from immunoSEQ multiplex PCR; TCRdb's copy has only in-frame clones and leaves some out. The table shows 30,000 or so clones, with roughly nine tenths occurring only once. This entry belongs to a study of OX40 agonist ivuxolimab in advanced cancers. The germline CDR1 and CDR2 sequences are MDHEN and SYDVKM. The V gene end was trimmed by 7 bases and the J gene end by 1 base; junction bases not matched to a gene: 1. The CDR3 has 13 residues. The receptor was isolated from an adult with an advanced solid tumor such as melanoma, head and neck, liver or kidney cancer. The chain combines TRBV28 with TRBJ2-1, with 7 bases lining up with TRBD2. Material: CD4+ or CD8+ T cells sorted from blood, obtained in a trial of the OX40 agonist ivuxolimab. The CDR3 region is CASMRESYNEQFF. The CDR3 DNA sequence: TGTGCCAGCATGCGGGAGTCCTACAATGAGCAGTTCTTC.